A selection of T cell receptor beta chains follows, all from one sample in a study of blood T cell repertoires in COVID-19. Measured with immunoSEQ multiplex PCR; TCRdb has only the in-frame clones, and not every one. The data show 250,000 or so clones, with approximately 82% seen just once and 1.9% held by the top ten. The sequencing input was peripheral blood. Source of these receptors: a man aged 25-45 years who had recovered from COVID-19. Each CDR3 is given with its conserved first and last residue. A D gene is named only where the DNA matches it firmly. Not every row has a clone size; where given, it reads once, few, many or a size class.

NA,TRBV19,NA,TRBJ2-3,TGTGCCAGTAGTATAGTAGGAGCGAGCACAGATACGCAGTATTTT,CASSIVGASTDTQYF
NA,TRBV7-9,NA,TRBJ1-1,TGTGCCAGCACCCCCCGACAGAACACTGAAGCTTTCTTT,CASTPRQNTEAFF
TRBD1,TRBV2,once,TRBJ1-5,TGTGCCAGCAGCGGGACAGCGGATCAGCCCCAGCATTTT,CASSGTADQPQHF
TRBD2,TRBV15,NA,TRBJ2-5,TGTGCCACCAGCGGCGTATTGCCGGGACTAGCGGGGGAGCAAGAGACCCAGTACTTC,CATSGVLPGLAGEQETQYF
TRBD1,TRBV6-5,few,TRBJ1-2,TGTGCCAGCAGTCTATCTAGGACAGGTGATGGCTACACCTTC,CASSLSRTGDGYTF
TRBD1,TRBV6-4,NA,TRBJ2-1,TGTGCCAGCAGTGGCGGGACAGGAGGGGATGAGCAGTTCTTC,CASSGGTGGDEQFF
NA,TRBV4-2,NA,TRBJ2-5,TGTGCCAGCAGCCCTAGTCGGGGAGTGAGCTGGGAGACCCAGTACTTC,CASSPSRGVSWETQYF
NA,TRBV28,NA,TRBJ1-1,TGTGCCAGCAGTTACTCCGGGACAATGAACACTGAAGCTTTCTTT,CASSYSGTMNTEAFF
TRBD1,TRBV5-1,once,TRBJ2-7,TGCGCCAGCAGCCCGGGACTGGGACAGGCAGAGGACGAGCAGTACTTC,CASSPGLGQAEDEQYF
NA,TRBV7-3,NA,TRBJ2-1,TGTGCCAGCAGCTTGGGCACCTACAATGAGCAGTTCTTC,CASSLGTYNEQFF
NA,TRBV2,NA,TRBJ1-5,TGTGCCAGCGCGGCAGGGTTGAGCAATCAGCCCCAGCATTTT,CASAAGLSNQPQHF
NA,TRBV5-4,NA,TRBJ1-3,TGTGCCAGCAGCTCACAGGCTGCTGGAAACACCATATATTTT,CASSSQAAGNTIYF